This T cell receptor (beta chain) was profiled in a study of regulatory T cells in long-lasting Graves disease. Study results and limitations: Whereas about 870 public clonotypes were shared by new patients, persistent patients shared more, at a few thousand.

Stated time point: newly diagnosed GD, antithyroid drugs for less than 3 months. There was RNA extracted from PBMCs, and the TCR library was made from it. CDR1 and CDR2 (germline): MDHEN, SYDVKM. V lost 8 bases and J 0 bases, leaving 26 bases between the germline ends. This CDR3 is 20 amino acids long. As concerns this clonotype: What it recognizes is unknown.

Building the TCR beta libraries relied on iRepertoire HTBI primers, and CDR3 regions underwent Arm-PCR. TCRdb re-derived calls from the multiplex PCR reads in MiXCR, one entry per CDR3 protein. The table includes roughly 510,000 distinct CDR3 sequences, 16% detected once. The sample was also linked to a second study, of T cells in Graves' hyperthyroidism and ophthalmopathy.

The sequencing here drew on peripheral blood mononuclear cells (PBMCs), taken at new diagnosis, from a patient treated with antithyroid drugs. The chain is built from TRBV28 and TRBJ2-6, with D perhaps TRBD1 or TRBD2 (6 bases each). The clonotype was recovered from a man aged 18 to 35 with Graves disease. CDR3 bases: TGTGCCAGCTCCGGGTTGGGGGGACACAGTACACCCTCTGGGGCCAACGTCCTGACTTTC. Its translation is CASSGLGGHSTPSGANVLTF. Using reference TRBV28 and TRBJ2-6 for the parts outside the CDR3, the full variable domain is DVKVTQSSRYLVKRTGEKVFLECVQDMDHENMFWYRQDPGLGLRLIYFSYDVKMKEKGDIPEGYSVSREKKERFSLILESASTNQTSMYLCASSGLGGHSTPSGANVLTFGAGSRLTVL.